This T cell receptor (beta chain) was recorded in a study of beta chain features in type 1 diabetes. CD45RO/CCR7/CD25/CD127/CD95/CD27 sorting isolated CD4+ naive, central memory, regulatory and stem cell-like memory cells. cDNA synthesis used the whole RNA isolate, giving expressed TCRB sequences. This table comes from immunoSEQ multiplex PCR, and its TCRdb copy is limited to in-frame clones, with some not included. Of under 150,000 clones listed, around 8.8% are singletons. CDR3 length: 13 amino acids. CDR1 is LNHDA, CDR2 SQIVND, per germline (reference sequence). J lost 4 bases, V lost 10 bases, and 9 bases had no gene match. Broader study findings: Healthy donors had naive, central memory and Treg TCRB repertoires that appeared less similar than those seen among patients. A moderate, significant TCRB CDR3 shortening appeared in type 1 diabetes across four CD4+ subsets.

As to this clone: Its target is unknown.

Material: central memory CD4+ T cells from blood. J is TRBJ1-2 and V is TRBV19; 7 bases line up with TRBD1. This receptor was identified in a young man with type 1 diabetes. The CDR3 here is CATGRDSIYGYTF. The CDR3, as DNA: TGTGCCACCGGCCGGGACAGCATCTATGGCTACACCTTC. The full variable domain, in which reference TRBV19 and TRBJ1-2 provide the parts outside the CDR3, is DGGITQSPKYLFRKEGQNVTLSCEQNLNHDAMYWYRQDPGQGLRLIYYSQIVNDFQKGDIAEGYSVSREKKESFPLTVTSAQKNPTAFYLCATGRDSIYGYTFGSGTRLTVV.